Below are 19 T cell receptor beta chains sequenced from a single sample in a study of T cell changes during pregnancy in multiple sclerosis. Produced via immunoSEQ multiplex PCR; TCRdb's table is partial and in-frame only. The profile covers roughly 49,000 clones, with 80% to 95% appearing a single time and 0.99% taken by the ten largest. The specimen comprised peripheral blood, sampled after pregnancy. The receptor source for this set is a female donor with multiple sclerosis, enrolled in a pregnancy study.

The V gene is TRBV6-5, the J gene TRBJ2-5, with 7 nucleotides matching TRBD2. The CDR3 spans 15 residues. Germline CDR1 reads MNHEY; CDR2 reads SVGAGI. The V gene end was trimmed by 10 bases and the J gene end by 2 bases; junction bases not matched to a gene: 13. Written as DNA, the CDR3 is TGTGCCACCCAAAGCTCCGGGGGGACTCAAGAGACCCAGTACTTC. Protein sequence: CATQSSGGTQETQYF.

The chain joins TRBV29-1 to TRBJ2-3; 8 nucleotides line up with TRBD2. The J segment lost 4 bases and the V segment lost 4 bases, leaving 19 bases of the junction unmatched. The CDR3 is 18 residues long. Germline values: CDR1 SQVTM, CDR2 ANQGSEA. The CDR3 spells CSVGPRGGRAVSADTQYF. CDR3 DNA sequence: TGCAGCGTTGGGCCCCGGGGGGGACGGGCAGTGAGTGCAGATACGCAGTATTTT.

This clone was counted a single time. V gene TRBV6-5 combines with J gene TRBJ1-2, with a tentative D call TRBD1 (6 bases). The CDR3 consists of 15 residues. Trimming left V 5 bases short and J 3 bases short, with 16 bases between. The germline V gene has CDR1 MNHEY and CDR2 SVGAGI. CDR3 residues: CASSTTGMDDYGYTF. The CDR3 bases are TGTGCCAGCAGTACCACAGGGATGGATGACTATGGCTACACCTTC.

This chain links TRBV5-1 with TRBJ1-1; no definite D call. The length of the CDR3 is 15 residues. Germline values: CDR1 SGHRS, CDR2 YFSETQ. V lost 3 bases, J lost 1 base, and 13 bases lay in between. This chain's CDR3 is CASSSPLNSNTEAFF. CDR3 DNA: TGCGCCAGCAGCTCCCCCCTTAATTCGAACACTGAAGCTTTCTTT.

V and J are TRBV5-4 and TRBJ1-2, with TRBD1 matching 7 bases. Germline CDR1 is SGHNT and CDR2 is YYREEE (reference sequence). This CDR3 region has 15 residues. With V trimmed by 9 bases and J by 6 bases, 17 bases remained unmatched. As DNA, the CDR3 is TGTGCCATGAAGGACCCTACAGGGGTCGGGAATGGCTACACCTTC. Protein sequence: CAMKDPTGVGNGYTF.

The rearrangement links TRBV6-1 to TRBJ1-3; D call uncertain. The CDR3 has 13 residues. Between the trimmed V and J ends, which lost 3 bases and 4 bases, there was a span of 7 bases. Germline V gives CDR1 MNHNS, CDR2 SASEGT. The CDR3 sequence: CASSDGIGNTIYF. In DNA, the CDR3 is TGTGCCAGCAGTGACGGTATAGGAAACACCATATATTTT.

CDR3 DNA: TGTGCCTGGAGTGTATCGAGGGGGCCTCCAAGATACGAGCAGTACTTC. Translating gives CAWSVSRGPPRYEQYF. J is TRBJ2-7 and V is TRBV30; 7 bases match TRBD1. J was trimmed by 4 bases and V by 0 bases; bases with no gene match: 12. This CDR3 is 16 amino acids long. Germline V CDR1 and CDR2: GTSNPN, SVGIG (reference sequence).

The genes are TRBV29-1 and TRBJ1-1, with D uncertain. The CDR3 length is 12 residues. Trimming left V 2 bases short and J 5 bases short, with 9 bases between. CDR1 is SQVTM and CDR2 is ANQGSEA in the germline V gene. The CDR3 region is CSVESSRTEAFF. CDR3 nucleotide sequence: TGCAGCGTTGAAAGCTCTCGGACTGAAGCTTTCTTT. The whole variable domain, remainder taken from reference TRBV29-1 and TRBJ1-1, is SAVISQKPSRDICQRGTSLTIQCQVDSQVTMMFWYRQQPGQSLTLIATANQGSEATYESGFVIDKFPISRPNLTFSTLTVSNMSPEDSSIYLCSVESSRTEAFFGQGTRLTVV.

The chain has TRBV4-3 and TRBJ1-5; 10 bases line up with TRBD1. The CDR3 consists of 17 residues. V gave up 2 bases and J gave up 6 bases; unmatched junction bases: 10. CDR1 is LGHNA, CDR2 YSLEER, per germline. DNA of the CDR3: TGCGCCAGCAGCCAAAGGGGAGGGACAGGGGAGTGTCAGCCCCAGCATTTT. Translated, it gives CASSQRGGTGECQPQHF.

The rearrangement links TRBV5-1 to TRBJ1-1; TRBD1 agrees at 7 bases. Per the germline V gene, CDR1 is SGHRS and CDR2 is YFSETQ. This CDR3 is built from 13 residues. The J segment lost 5 bases and the V segment lost 9 bases, leaving 10 bases of the junction unmatched. The CDR3 loop is CATRGATGTEAFF. The CDR3 nucleotides are TGCGCCACCAGGGGGGCGACGGGGACTGAAGCTTTCTTT.

V is TRBV7-2 and J is TRBJ2-5; 16 nucleotides align to TRBD2. Germline V gene sequence: CDR1 SGHTA, CDR2 FQGNSA. This CDR3 contains 17 residues. The V and J ends lost 3 bases and 6 bases, in that order; junction bases with no gene match: 7. The CDR3 sequence is CASSLGLAGGIKKTQYF. The CDR3 DNA reads as TGTGCCAGCAGCTTGGGACTAGCGGGGGGGATTAAAAAGACCCAGTACTTC.

The chain joins TRBV7-2 to TRBJ2-5, with 7 bases aligning to TRBD1. Germline CDR1 and CDR2: SGHTA and FQGNSA. Trimming removed 0 bases from V and 5 bases from J; junction bases left unmatched: 3. CDR3 length: 14 amino acids. The CDR3 nucleotides are TGTGCCAGCAGCTTAGCGGGCAGGGGGGAGACCCAGTACTTC. It yields the protein CASSLAGRGETQYF.

This clone was seen once. The chain carries TRBV19 and TRBJ1-5, with 7 bases matching TRBD1. This CDR3 contains 12 residues. After removal of 6 bases from V and 6 bases from J, the junction contained 2 bases not matched to a gene. Looked up from germline, CDR1 is LNHDA and CDR2 is SQIVND (reference sequence). This chain's CDR3 is CASRTGLQPQHF. In DNA, the CDR3 is TGTGCCAGTAGGACAGGGCTTCAGCCCCAGCATTTT. Full variable domain (remainder filled in from reference TRBV19 and TRBJ1-5): DGGITQSPKYLFRKEGQNVTLSCEQNLNHDAMYWYRQDPGQGLRLIYYSQIVNDFQKGDIAEGYSVSREKKESFPLTVTSAQKNPTAFYLCASRTGLQPQHFGDGTRLSIL.

This clone appeared a few times. Here the CDR3 DNA reads TGTGCCAGCAGCTTTAGCAGGAACACTGAAGCTTTCTTT. The encoded protein is CASSFSRNTEAFF. This chain joins TRBV5-6 and TRBJ1-1; D gene uncertain. Germline CDR1 and CDR2: SGHDT and YYEEEE. V dropped 2 bases and J dropped 1 base, with 6 bases sitting between them. The CDR3 has 13 residues.

V gene TRBV19 combines with J gene TRBJ2-7; D gene ambiguous. Trimming removed 4 bases at V and 4 bases at J, with 8 bases between. This CDR3 region has 12 residues. Germline V gives CDR1 LNHDA, CDR2 SQIVND (reference sequence). CDR3 sequence: CASSSSLYEQYF. The CDR3 nucleotides read TGTGCCAGTAGTAGTTCCTTATACGAGCAGTACTTC.

This chain joins TRBV19 and TRBJ1-5; D gene uncertain. Trimming removed 1 base at V and 4 bases at J, with 11 bases between. The germline gives CDR1 LNHDA, CDR2 SQIVND (reference sequence). The CDR3 loop spans 15 amino acids. CDR3 DNA sequence: TGTGCCAGTAGTATAGTTGCACAGCCGAATCAGCCCCAGCATTTT. It specifies CASSIVAQPNQPQHF.

The chain links TRBV7-7 to TRBJ2-3; D is uncertain. CDR1 is SSHAT, CDR2 FNYEAQ, per germline (reference sequence). CDR3 length: 14 amino acids. Trimming pared 4 bases from V and 2 bases from J, leaving 10 bases between. The CDR3 loop reads CASSSGDHTDTQYF. The CDR3 DNA reads as TGTGCCAGCAGCTCTGGAGACCACACAGATACGCAGTATTTT.

This rearrangement joins TRBV4-2 to TRBJ1-4, with 10 bases fitting TRBD1. The germline CDR1 and CDR2 sequences are LGHNA and YNFKEQ. The trim removed 2 bases at V and 6 bases at J, leaving 6 bases unmatched. The CDR3 loop spans 16 amino acids. The CDR3 DNA is TGTGCCAGCAGCCAAACCACCGGGACAGGGGATGAAAAACTGTTTTTT. It is translated as CASSQTTGTGDEKLFF.

The chain links TRBV5-4 to TRBJ2-3; maybe TRBD2 (5 bases). The CDR3 spans 15 residues. V was pared by 0 bases and J by 2 bases, with 10 bases between. CDR1 is SGHNT and CDR2 is YYREEE in the germline V gene (reference sequence). CDR3 sequence (DNA): TGTGCCAGCAGCTTGGATCCGGGGTTCACAGATACGCAGTATTTT. Amino acids: CASSLDPGFTDTQYF.